A selection of T cell receptor beta chains follows, all from one sample in a study of monozygotic twins with inflammatory bowel disease. TCRdb reprocessed the 5' RACE reads and stores each CDR3 protein as one record, lacking DNA. This sample's clone table lists approximately 420,000 distinct CDR3 sequences. Sequenced material: blood. The receptors come from a human donor with ulcerative colitis or Crohn's disease, or a healthy co-twin of an affected twin (not recorded which). Both conserved end residues are part of each CDR3.

j_call	v_call	cdr3_aa
TRBJ1-4	TRBV28	CASSSTEEKLFF
TRBJ1-2	TRBV14	CASSPRPSAGYTF
TRBJ2-4	TRBV14	CASSQDDDRGVGKNIQYF
TRBJ2-7	TRBV27	CASSILAGQSYEQYF
TRBJ2-7	TRBV6-2/TRBV6-3	CASSYEGSYEQYF
TRBJ1-1	TRBV7-3	CASSLMAGMNTEAFF
TRBJ2-2	TRBV6-1	CASRETSAANTGELFF
TRBJ1-2	TRBV20-1	CSARTTGSKSYGYTF
TRBJ2-3	TRBV6-6	CASTTTVGTQYF
TRBJ2-7	TRBV6-1	CASSVEGGKTYEQYF
TRBJ2-1	TRBV4-1	CASSQPTSGRASRFF
TRBJ2-7	TRBV18	CASAPGQTYEQYF
TRBJ1-3	TRBV20-1	CSARGRVVGHRTGNTIYF
TRBJ1-2	TRBV29-1	CSVEETTLPDGYTF
TRBJ1-3	TRBV6-5	CASSYTFWGSGNTIYF
TRBJ1-5	TRBV30	CAWSGVGWDQPQHF
TRBJ2-3	TRBV5-1	CASSLPGGSTDTQYF
TRBJ2-3	TRBV7-2	CASSPETGAPSHTQYF
TRBJ2-1	TRBV4-1	CASSQERELRDNEQFF
TRBJ1-6	TRBV7-9	CASSRDSPLHF